Described below is a single T cell receptor beta chain sequence and its context. Clones were read by immunoSEQ multiplex PCR, and TCRdb kept only the in-frame ones, dropping some. Here the sample spans over 200,000 clones, roughly 88% being singletons. Germline loops: CDR1 LNHDA, CDR2 SQIVND (reference sequence). V trimming: 6 bases; J trimming: 8 bases; junction bases outside the gene matches: 9. The CDR3 consists of 14 residues. This sample was taken from a study of blood T cell repertoires in COVID-19. Across the study: T cells, B-cell-depleted T cells, or PBMCs supplied cDNA or gDNA.

The specimen sequenced was peripheral blood. V and J are TRBV19 and TRBJ1-1; 10 nucleotides agree with TRBD1. The receptor was derived from a middle-aged man with acute or convalescent COVID-19. The CDR3 DNA reads TGTGCCAGTAGGCAGACAGGGGGCGCAGCCGAAGCTTTCTTT. Translating it yields CASRQTGGAAEAFF.